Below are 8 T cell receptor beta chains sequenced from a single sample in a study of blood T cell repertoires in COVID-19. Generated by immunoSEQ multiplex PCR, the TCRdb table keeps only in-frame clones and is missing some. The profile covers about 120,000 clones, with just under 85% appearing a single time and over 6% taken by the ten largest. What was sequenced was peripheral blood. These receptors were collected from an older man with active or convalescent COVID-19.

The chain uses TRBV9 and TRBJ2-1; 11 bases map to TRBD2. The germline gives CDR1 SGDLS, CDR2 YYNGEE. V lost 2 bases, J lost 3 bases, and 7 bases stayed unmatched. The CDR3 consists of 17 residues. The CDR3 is CASSVEGTSGIYNEQFF. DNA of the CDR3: TGTGCCAGCAGCGTTGAAGGGACTAGCGGTATCTACAATGAGCAGTTCTTC. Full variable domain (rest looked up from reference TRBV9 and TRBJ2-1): DSGVTQTPKHLITATGQRVTLRCSPRSGDLSVYWYQQSLDQGLQFLIQYYNGEERAKGNILERFSAQQFPDLHSELNLSSLELGDSALYFCASSVEGTSGIYNEQFFGPGTRLTVL.

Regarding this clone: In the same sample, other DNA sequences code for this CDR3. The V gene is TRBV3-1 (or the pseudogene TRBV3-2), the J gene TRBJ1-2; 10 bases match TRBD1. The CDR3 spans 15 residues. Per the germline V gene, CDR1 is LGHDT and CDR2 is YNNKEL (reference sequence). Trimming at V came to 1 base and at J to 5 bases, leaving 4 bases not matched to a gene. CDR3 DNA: TGTGCCAGCAGCCAAGGGGCGGGACAGGGGTATGGCTACACCTTC. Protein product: CASSQGAGQGYGYTF.

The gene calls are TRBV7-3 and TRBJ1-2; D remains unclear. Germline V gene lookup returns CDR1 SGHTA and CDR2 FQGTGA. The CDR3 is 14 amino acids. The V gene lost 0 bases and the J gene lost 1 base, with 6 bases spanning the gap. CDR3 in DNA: TGTGCCAGCAGCTTAACGTCAGATAACTATGGCTACACCTTC. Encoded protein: CASSLTSDNYGYTF.

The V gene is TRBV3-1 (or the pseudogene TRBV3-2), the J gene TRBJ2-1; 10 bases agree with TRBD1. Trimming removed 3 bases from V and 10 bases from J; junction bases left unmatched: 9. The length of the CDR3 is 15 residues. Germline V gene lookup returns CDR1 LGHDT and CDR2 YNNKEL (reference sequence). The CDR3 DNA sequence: TGTGCCAGCAGCCAGCCTAGGACAGGGGGAGGGGAGCAGTTCTTC. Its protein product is CASSQPRTGGGEQFF.

The CDR3 loop is CASSSTRQFPYEQYF. The CDR3 bases are TGTGCCAGCAGCAGCACCAGACAGTTTCCCTACGAGCAGTACTTC. This chain joins TRBV5-6 and TRBJ2-7; D may be TRBD1 (5 bases). V lost 4 bases to trimming and J lost 2 bases, with 16 bases between them. Per germline, CDR1 SGHDT and CDR2 YYEEEE. The CDR3 is 15 residues long.

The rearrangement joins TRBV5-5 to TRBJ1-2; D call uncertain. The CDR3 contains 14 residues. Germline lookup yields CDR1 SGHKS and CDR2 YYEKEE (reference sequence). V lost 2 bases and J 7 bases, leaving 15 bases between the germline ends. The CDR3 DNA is TGTGCCAGCAGCTTTATAACAGACCCTATTGGCTACACCTTC. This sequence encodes CASSFITDPIGYTF.

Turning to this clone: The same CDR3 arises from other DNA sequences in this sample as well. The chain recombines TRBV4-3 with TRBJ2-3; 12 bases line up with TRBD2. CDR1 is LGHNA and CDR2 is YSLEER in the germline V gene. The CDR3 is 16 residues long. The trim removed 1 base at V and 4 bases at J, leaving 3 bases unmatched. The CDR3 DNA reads TGCGCCAGCAGCCAAGGACTAGCGGGAGTTTCAGATACGCAGTATTTT. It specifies CASSQGLAGVSDTQYF.

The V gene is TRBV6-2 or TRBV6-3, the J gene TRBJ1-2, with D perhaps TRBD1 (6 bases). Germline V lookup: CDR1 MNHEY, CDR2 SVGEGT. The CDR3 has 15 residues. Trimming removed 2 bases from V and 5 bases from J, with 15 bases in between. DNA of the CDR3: TGTGCCAGCAGTTACGCAGGACAGCCACAATATGGCTACACCTTC. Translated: CASSYAGQPQYGYTF.